These 14 T cell receptor beta chains originate from one sample sequenced in a study of T cell responses to AZD1222 COVID-19 vaccine. Measured with immunoSEQ multiplex PCR; TCRdb has only the in-frame clones, and not every one. The sample records approximately 120,000 clones, approximately 93% being singletons. This material consisted of peripheral blood, taken on day 0 of AZD1222 vaccination. These receptors were obtained from an adult in good health.

This sequence joins TRBV12-3 or TRBV12-4 and TRBJ1-2; 7 nucleotides match TRBD1. J was trimmed by 2 bases and V by 5 bases; bases with no gene match: 2. This CDR3 is 13 amino acids long. The CDR3 nucleotides read TGTGCCAGCAGTGCGGGACAGAACTATGGCTACACCTTC. Encoded protein: CASSAGQNYGYTF.

This clone has just one count. The rearrangement links TRBV18 to TRBJ1-1, with TRBD1 as a possible D gene (6 bases). With 3 bases removed from V and 1 base from J, the gap between germline ends came to 12 bases. CDR3 length: 15 residues. Germline-derived CDR1 and CDR2 are KGHSH and LQKENI. The CDR3 nucleotides read TGTGCCAGCTCACCCATCGCGGGACAGAACACTGAAGCTTTCTTT. It specifies CASSPIAGQNTEAFF.

V usage is TRBV6-5 and J usage is TRBJ1-2; D is perhaps TRBD1 (6 bases). V lost 0 bases to trimming and J lost 1 base, with 12 bases between them. CDR3 length: 16 amino acids. The germline V gene has CDR1 MNHEY and CDR2 SVGAGI. The DNA of the CDR3 is TGTGCCAGCAGTTACTCGAGCAGGGGCCTTAACTATGGCTACACCTTC. Translated, it gives CASSYSSRGLNYGYTF.

The gene calls are TRBV10-1 and TRBJ2-2; no reliable D call. From germline, CDR1 is WNHNN and CDR2 SYGVQD (reference sequence). The ends were cut back, 6 bases at V and 1 base at J, with 9 bases in the middle. The CDR3 has 14 residues. The CDR3 DNA reads TGCGCCAGCAGCTCTAGGAGGAACACCGGGGAGCTGTTTTTT. Translated: CASSSRRNTGELFF.

This chain joins TRBV7-9 and TRBJ1-5; tentative D call: TRBD1 (5 bases). Trimming removed 2 bases at V and 9 bases at J, with 14 bases between. Germline CDR1 reads SEHNR; CDR2 reads FQNEAQ (reference sequence). The length of the CDR3 is 14 residues. CDR3 nucleotide sequence: TGTGCCAGCAGCTTAATGACCTCCCAGGGGCCCCAGCATTTT. Amino acid sequence: CASSLMTSQGPQHF.

The chain is built from TRBV6-5 and TRBJ1-5; D not certain. Germline V gives CDR1 MNHEY, CDR2 SVGAGI. The length of the CDR3 is 12 residues. Trimming pared 8 bases from V and 3 bases from J, leaving 8 bases between. The CDR3, as DNA: TGTGCCAGCCGGGGTAACAATCAGCCCCAGCATTTT. It translates to CASRGNNQPQHF.

V gene TRBV6-1 combines with J gene TRBJ2-7; TRBD2 matches at 13 bases. In germline, CDR1 is MNHNS, CDR2 SASEGT. This CDR3 is built from 15 residues. The ends lost 2 bases at V and 3 bases at J; junction bases unmatched: 1. In DNA form, the CDR3 reads TGTGCCAGCAGTGAACGGACTAGCGGGAGCTACGAGCAGTACTTC. It yields the protein CASSERTSGSYEQYF.

This clone is a singleton in its sample. This chain joins TRBV28 and TRBJ2-6; D gene unclear. This CDR3 comprises 12 residues. Germline V gene data show CDR1 as MDHEN and CDR2 as SYDVKM. Trimming shortened V by 11 bases and J by 3 bases, and 8 bases separated the two germline ends. CDR3 bases: TGTGCCGTGGGCGGTGGGGCCAACGTCCTGACTTTC. Translating it yields CAVGGGANVLTF.

The chain joins TRBV4-1 to TRBJ2-7, with D unclear. V was clipped by 0 bases and J by 3 bases, with 6 bases between them. The CDR3 runs 13 residues. The V gene's germline CDR1 is MGHRA and CDR2 YSYEKL. DNA of the CDR3: TGCGCCAGCAGCCAAGATCGCCTCTACGAGCAGTACTTC. Residues: CASSQDRLYEQYF.

V is TRBV5-6 and J is TRBJ2-5; possibly TRBD1 or TRBD2 for D (5 bases each). V lost 4 bases and J 5 bases, leaving 18 bases between the germline ends. Per the germline V gene, CDR1 is SGHDT and CDR2 is YYEEEE. CDR3 size: 15 residues. The CDR3 nucleotides are TGTGCCAGCAGCAAAGGGACCGGGTCTGTCGAGACCCAGTACTTC. This translates into CASSKGTGSVETQYF.

The chain has TRBV6-4 and TRBJ2-3, with D perhaps TRBD2 (5 bases). Germline V gives CDR1 MRHNA, CDR2 SNTAGT. The CDR3 is 15 amino acids. The V and J ends lost 0 bases and 1 base respectively, with 8 bases between them. The CDR3 bases are TGTGCCAGCAGTGACTCGAACGGGGGCACAGATACGCAGTATTTT. Translating gives CASSDSNGGTDTQYF.

V is TRBV7-9 and J is TRBJ2-1; weak D call: TRBD2 (5 bases). Germline CDR1 reads SEHNR; CDR2 reads FQNEAQ (reference sequence). The CDR3 runs to 15 residues. With 7 bases removed from V and 4 bases from J, the gap between germline ends came to 17 bases. CDR3 nucleotide sequence: TGTGCCAGCACCCCCGGCGGAGGAGGTTACAATGAGCAGTTCTTC. Translated, it gives CASTPGGGGYNEQFF.

The J gene is TRBJ2-3, the V gene TRBV19; D is perhaps TRBD2 (5 bases). The germline V gene has CDR1 LNHDA and CDR2 SQIVND (reference sequence). CDR3 size: 13 residues. V dropped 0 bases and J dropped 5 bases, with 6 bases sitting between them. The CDR3 sequence is CASSIDRGDTQYF. The CDR3 bases are TGTGCCAGTAGTATAGATCGGGGAGATACGCAGTATTTT. The whole variable domain, filled in from reference TRBV19 and TRBJ2-3, reads DGGITQSPKYLFRKEGQNVTLSCEQNLNHDAMYWYRQDPGQGLRLIYYSQIVNDFQKGDIAEGYSVSREKKESFPLTVTSAQKNPTAFYLCASSIDRGDTQYFGPGTRLTVL.

The rearrangement uses TRBV11-2 and TRBJ1-1; 7 positions agree with TRBD1. CDR3 length: 13 residues. The ends lost 4 bases at V and 4 bases at J; junction bases unmatched: 3. The germline CDR1 and CDR2 sequences are SGHAT and FQNNGV. CDR3 nucleotide sequence: TGTGCCAGCAGCTCACGACAGGGCACTGAAGCTTTCTTT. As protein: CASSSRQGTEAFF.